The source of this T cell receptor beta chain is a study of monozygotic twins with inflammatory bowel disease. Study observations and caveats: Versus healthy twins, IBD patients showed fewer clonotypes shared with others, especially with disease activity.

Per sample, reverse transcription was split into eight reactions. Template switching appended UMIs that held a 6-nucleotide sample barcode. TCRdb re-called the 5' RACE reads and gives one entry per CDR3 protein, without DNA. With around 450,000 distinct CDR3 sequences in the sample, the ten largest clones hold around 2.4%. Concerning this clonotype itself: The antigen is not known.

The CDR3 runs to 15 residues. The V gene's germline CDR1 is SGHTA and CDR2 FQGNSA. Specimen: blood. This chain uses TRBV7-2 with TRBJ2-2; no DNA is available, so the TRBD1 call from TCRdb remains unchecked. This clonotype was sampled from a human donor with ulcerative colitis or Crohn's disease, or a healthy co-twin of an affected twin (not recorded which). The CDR3 region is CASTQRSRDTGELFF.